This section outlines one TCR beta chain sequence together with its context. Its specificity is not known. This record comes from a study of cytomegalovirus exposure and HLA in healthy donors. General study points: A prior analysis recorded that most TCR beta V segments were productive about 87% or about 30% of the time. Cytomegalovirus-associated TCR beta chains were listed, numbering 164. Cytomegalovirus status, reportedly, was diagnosed with high specificity and sensitivity by the classifier.

PCR was performed using 60 Vbeta and 13 Jbeta primers. The method was immunoSEQ multiplex PCR; TCRdb's version includes in-frame clones alone and lacks a portion of them. This table holds about 160,000 clones, roughly 77% found once. V lost 7 bases and J lost 1, with 13 bases in between. The length of the CDR3 is 14 residues. Germline V CDR1 and CDR2: SNHLY, FYNNEI. This sequence joins TRBV2 and TRBJ1-1, with a weak D call TRBD1 (6 bases). This sequence was found in a human donor in good health. Sequencing used PBMCs. The CDR3 nucleotides are TGTGCCAGCAAAACCGGGACACCGAACACTGAAGCTTTCTTT. It translates to CASKTGTPNTEAFF.